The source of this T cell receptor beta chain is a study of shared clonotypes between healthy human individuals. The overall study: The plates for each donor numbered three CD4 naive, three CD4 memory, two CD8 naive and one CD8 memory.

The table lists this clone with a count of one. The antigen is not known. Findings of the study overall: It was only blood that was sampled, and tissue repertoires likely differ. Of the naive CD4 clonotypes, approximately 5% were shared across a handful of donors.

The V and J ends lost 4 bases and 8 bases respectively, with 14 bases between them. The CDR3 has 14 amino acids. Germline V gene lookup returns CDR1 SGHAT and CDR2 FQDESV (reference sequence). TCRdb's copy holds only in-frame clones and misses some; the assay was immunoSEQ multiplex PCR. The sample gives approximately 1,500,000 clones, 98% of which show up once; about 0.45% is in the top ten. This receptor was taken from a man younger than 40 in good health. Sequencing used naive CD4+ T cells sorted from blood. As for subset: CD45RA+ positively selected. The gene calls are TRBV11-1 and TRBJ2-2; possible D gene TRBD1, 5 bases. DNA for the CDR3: TGTGCCAGCAGCTCAGACAGCGTTAGGGGGGAGCTGTTTTTT. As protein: CASSSDSVRGELFF.